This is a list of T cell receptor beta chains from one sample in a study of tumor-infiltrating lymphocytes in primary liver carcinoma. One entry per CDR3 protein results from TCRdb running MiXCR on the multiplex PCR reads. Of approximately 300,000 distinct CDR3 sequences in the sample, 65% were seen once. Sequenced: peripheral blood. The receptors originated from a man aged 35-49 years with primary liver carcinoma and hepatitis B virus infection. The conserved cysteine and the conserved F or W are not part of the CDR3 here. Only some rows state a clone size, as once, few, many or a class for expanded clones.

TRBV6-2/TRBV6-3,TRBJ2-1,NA,ANSYPGDEYNEQF
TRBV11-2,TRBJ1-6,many,ASRANEGANSPLH
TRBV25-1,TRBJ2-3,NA,ASSELVGTDTQY
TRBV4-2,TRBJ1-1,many,ASSAAGGNTEAF
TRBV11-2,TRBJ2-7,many,ASSHTYEQY
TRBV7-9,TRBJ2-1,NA,AISLAEQTYNEQF
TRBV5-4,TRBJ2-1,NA,ASSLGLGAGSFGQF
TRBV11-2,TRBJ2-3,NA,TSSIGQGGTDTQY
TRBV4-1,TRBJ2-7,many,ASSQLAGAIYEQY
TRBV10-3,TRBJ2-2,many,AITTDGAGELF
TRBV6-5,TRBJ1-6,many,ASSPRTGGNSPLH
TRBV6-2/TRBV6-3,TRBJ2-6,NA,ASSWTEANVLT
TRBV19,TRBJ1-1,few,ASRTRGQGDLNTEAF
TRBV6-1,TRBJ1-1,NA,ASRPDWGETF
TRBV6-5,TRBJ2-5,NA,AGSYSPGGAETQY
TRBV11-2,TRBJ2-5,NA,ASRSPERGETQY
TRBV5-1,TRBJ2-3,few,ASSLGLARSTDTQY
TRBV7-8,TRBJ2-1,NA,ASSSGTRRLAGVQEQF
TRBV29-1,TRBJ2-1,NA,CVEDQGRWLF
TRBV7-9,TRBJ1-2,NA,ASSPNRPRDGVNYGYT
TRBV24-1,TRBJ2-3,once,ATSDTGAGTDTQY
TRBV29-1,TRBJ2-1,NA,SGWVYNEQF
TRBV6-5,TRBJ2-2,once,ASSSRTGFTGELF
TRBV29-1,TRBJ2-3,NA,GVVLAGVSRTDTQY
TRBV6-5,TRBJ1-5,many,ASRSQERGNQPQH
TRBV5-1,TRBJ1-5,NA,ASSLGDFQPQH
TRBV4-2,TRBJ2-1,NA,VSSQPNSPGEQF
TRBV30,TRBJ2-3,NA,AWSSSGIMDTQY
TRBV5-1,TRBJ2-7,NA,ASSPKGEGDEQY
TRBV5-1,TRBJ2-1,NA,ASSTETSGSRSEQF
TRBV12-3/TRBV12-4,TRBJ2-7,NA,VSSKGLSSYEQY
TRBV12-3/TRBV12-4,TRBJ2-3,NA,ASSPGQGIDITDTQY
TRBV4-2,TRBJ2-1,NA,ARSQGYRDYRADEQF
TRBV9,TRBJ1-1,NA,TSSVEGGLGNTEAF
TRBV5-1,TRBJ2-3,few,ASMDGQLTDTQY
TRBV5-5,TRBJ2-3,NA,ASSLRATGTTDTQY